The 17 T cell receptor beta chains listed next were all sequenced from one sample in a study of PD-1 blockade in classical Hodgkin lymphoma. TCRdb's table, derived via immunoSEQ multiplex PCR, lists solely in-frame clones and lacks some. The sample consists of around 18,000 clones, 65% to 80% of them appearing once. As for time point: cycle 4 day 1 (C4D1), after less than 7 weeks of nivolumab. Every patient experienced relapse after autologous stem cell transplantation, and brentuximab vedotin exposure varied. The authors purified CD4+ T cells from thawed PBMCs by magnetic negative selection. The specimen was CD4+ T cells from blood, collected before the fourth cycle of nivolumab. Source of these receptors: a human donor with classical Hodgkin lymphoma.

The CDR3 here is CASSWGGSGSWSETQYF. The CDR3 bases are TGTGCCAGCAGCTGGGGAGGTAGCGGGAGTTGGAGTGAGACCCAGTACTTC. The chain uses TRBV5-5 and TRBJ2-5, with 9 bases lining up with TRBD2. This CDR3 region has 17 residues. The J segment lost 5 bases and the V segment lost 3 bases, leaving 14 bases of the junction unmatched. Looked up from germline, CDR1 is SGHKS and CDR2 is YYEKEE (reference sequence).

The chain joins TRBV5-1 to TRBJ2-1; 12 bases map to TRBD1. The germline CDR1 and CDR2 sequences are SGHRS and YFSETQ. The V gene end was trimmed by 4 bases and the J gene end by 4 bases; junction bases not matched to a gene: 12. This CDR3 region has 18 residues. The CDR3 protein is CASSETPGTGGWYNEQFF. Here the CDR3 DNA reads TGCGCCAGCAGCGAGACTCCGGGGACAGGGGGCTGGTACAATGAGCAGTTCTTC.

This chain joins TRBV5-1 and TRBJ2-7; 8 bases match TRBD2. Per the germline V gene, CDR1 is SGHRS and CDR2 is YFSETQ. The ends lost 4 bases at V and 2 bases at J; junction bases unmatched: 11. The CDR3 runs to 16 residues. CDR3 amino acids: CASSAAPSGLAYEQYF. CDR3 bases: TGCGCCAGCAGCGCCGCTCCCTCGGGACTAGCCTACGAGCAGTACTTC.

This clone turned up a few times. This sample includes further DNA sequences coding for the same CDR3. V usage is TRBV27 and J usage is TRBJ2-1; TRBD2 agrees at 7 bases. The CDR3 has 13 residues. Germline V CDR1 and CDR2: MNHEY, SMNVEV (reference sequence). The ends lost 1 base at V and 9 bases at J; junction bases unmatched: 3. CDR3 sequence: CASSLLLASEQFF. The CDR3 coding sequence is TGTGCCAGCAGTTTATTACTAGCGAGTGAGCAGTTCTTC.

The V gene is TRBV5-4, the J gene TRBJ2-7, with TRBD1 matching over 8 bases. The CDR3 consists of 15 residues. V gave up 1 base and J gave up 0 bases; unmatched junction bases: 3. Germline V CDR1 and CDR2: SGHNT, YYREEE (reference sequence). The CDR3 DNA is TGTGCCAGCAGCTTGCACAGGGGGACCTCCTACGAGCAGTACTTC. Translation: CASSLHRGTSYEQYF.

V gene TRBV5-1 combines with J gene TRBJ1-6; D unresolved. The V and J ends lost 1 base and 0 bases respectively, with 8 bases between them. This CDR3 has 16 residues. Germline CDR1 and CDR2: SGHRS and YFSETQ. The CDR3 region has the DNA TGCGCCAGCAGCTTGTGGGGAGGCTCCTATAATTCACCCCTCCACTTT. As protein: CASSLWGGSYNSPLHF.

This chain connects TRBV10-3 to TRBJ1-3, with no clear D. There are 15 residues in the CDR3. V was pared by 5 bases and J by 2 bases, with 13 bases between. In germline, CDR1 is ENHRY, CDR2 SYGVKD. DNA of the CDR3: TGTGCCATCAGTTCCGGAACAGCTACTGGAAACACCATATATTTT. It yields the protein CAISSGTATGNTIYF.

As DNA, the CDR3 is TGTGCCAGCAGCGCGCTCGGGGCCGGCAATCAGCCCCAGCATTTT. Amino acid sequence: CASSALGAGNQPQHF. The chain employs TRBV2 and TRBJ1-5, with a tentative D call TRBD1 (5 bases). Trimming left V 6 bases short and J 2 bases short, with 14 bases between. The CDR3 extends over 15 amino acids. Germline CDR1 is SNHLY and CDR2 is FYNNEI.

This clone is categorized as medium-sized (0.01 to 0.1%). The chain recombines TRBV25-1 with TRBJ1-1; D remains unclear. Trimming took off 3 bases at V and 0 bases at J, with 8 bases between the two ends. Germline CDR1 MGHDK, CDR2 SYGVNS. CDR3 size: 14 residues. CDR3 bases: TGTGCCAGCAGTGATGTCGACTTGAACACTGAAGCTTTCTTT. Its protein is CASSDVDLNTEAFF.

Only a few counts were recorded for this clone. The rearrangement links TRBV19 to TRBJ1-6; weak D call: TRBD1 (6 bases). The CDR3 is made up of 13 amino acids. Germline V gives CDR1 LNHDA, CDR2 SQIVND (reference sequence). Trimming shortened V by 8 bases and J by 9 bases, and 14 bases separated the two germline ends. The CDR3 DNA sequence: TGTGCCAGTGTAGGGCAGGGGCGTTCACCCCTCCACTTT. Its translation is CASVGQGRSPLHF.

This clone was seen a few times. V and J are TRBV5-1 and TRBJ2-5; D possibly matches TRBD1 or TRBD2 (6 bases each). Germline V CDR1 and CDR2: SGHRS, YFSETQ. The V end lost 0 bases, the J end lost 2 bases, and 14 bases lay between the germline ends. The CDR3 runs to 16 residues. The DNA of the CDR3 is TGCGCCAGCAGCTTGGAGAGGGGGGCGCTTCAAGAGACCCAGTACTTC. It is translated as CASSLERGALQETQYF. The variable domain in full, completed from reference TRBV5-1 and TRBJ2-5, reads KAGVTQTPRYLIKTRGQQVTLSCSPISGHRSVSWYQQTPGQGLQFLFEYFSETQRNKGNFPGRFSGRQFSNSRSEMNVSTLELGDSALYLCASSLERGALQETQYFGPGTRLLVL.

The V call is TRBV15, the J call TRBJ1-5; D is unclear. The CDR3 is 16 amino acids. The germline V gene encodes CDR1 LNHNV and CDR2 YYDKDF (reference sequence). V lost 1 base, J lost 0 bases, and 10 bases lay in between. This chain's CDR3 is CATSRANLGSNQPQHF. In nucleotides, the CDR3 is TGTGCCACCAGCAGAGCGAACCTTGGTAGCAATCAGCCCCAGCATTTT.

The chain is built from TRBV2 and TRBJ2-5, with 7 bases fitting TRBD1. V trimming: 5 bases; J trimming: 2 bases; junction bases outside the gene matches: 2. Germline-derived CDR1 and CDR2 are SNHLY and FYNNEI. CDR3 length: 13 residues. In DNA form, the CDR3 reads TGTGCCAGCAGTCGGGACAGACAAGAGACCCAGTACTTC. Translating gives CASSRDRQETQYF.

The chain links TRBV5-6 to TRBJ2-1, with D perhaps TRBD1 (5 bases). This CDR3 is built from 11 residues. The germline V gene has CDR1 SGHDT and CDR2 YYEEEE. Trimming shortened V by 3 bases and J by 12 bases, and 10 bases separated the two germline ends. The CDR3 DNA sequence: TGTGCCAGCAGCTACGACAGAGGGCAGTTCTTC. Translated: CASSYDRGQFF.

V is TRBV29-1 and J is TRBJ1-1; D might be TRBD1 (6 bases). The germline gives CDR1 SQVTM, CDR2 ANQGSEA. The CDR3 runs 13 residues. Trimming removed 2 bases at V and 5 bases at J, with 12 bases between. The CDR3 loop reads CSVESGAHTEAFF. In DNA form, the CDR3 reads TGCAGCGTTGAATCGGGGGCGCATACTGAAGCTTTCTTT.

The chain combines TRBV6-6 with TRBJ1-2, with 11 bases identical to TRBD1. The CDR3 has 15 residues. CDR1 and CDR2 from the germline V gene are MNHNY and SVGAGI (reference sequence). V gave up 3 bases and J gave up 7 bases; unmatched junction bases: 7. CDR3 amino acids: CASSYSGQGAFGYTF. The CDR3 DNA reads TGTGCCAGCAGTTATAGCGGACAGGGGGCGTTTGGCTACACCTTC.

This clone occurred a few times. The V call is TRBV5-1, the J call TRBJ1-2; the D gene is possibly TRBD1 (6 bases). The CDR3 is 12 amino acids. CDR1 SGHRS and CDR2 YFSETQ come from the germline V gene. With 3 bases removed from V and 4 bases from J, the gap between germline ends came to 7 bases. The CDR3 nucleotides read TGCGCCAGCAGCTCGGACAGCTATGGCTACACCTTC. Residues: CASSSDSYGYTF.